The 27 T cell receptor beta chains below were found in one sample sequenced in a study of CD8 T cells in ankylosing spondylitis. The study's findings and limits: A TCR beta motif of eight or nine highly homologous variants seemed to mark ankylosing spondylitis blood.

TCRdb itself ran the 5' RACE reads through MiXCR, one entry per CDR3 protein. The sample records over 700,000 distinct CDR3 sequences, roughly 19% being singletons. Their antigen targets remain unknown. The material sequenced was blood, either unsorted or a sorted T cell fraction (not recorded which). All receptors come from a male donor with ankylosing spondylitis.

The chain recombines TRBV18 with TRBJ1-6, with 10 positions matching TRBD1. With V trimmed by 3 bases and J by 7 bases, 3 bases remained unmatched. Germline lookup yields CDR1 KGHSH and CDR2 LQKENI. This CDR3 has 15 amino acids. CDR3 residues: CASSPTDRGNSPLHF. The CDR3 DNA sequence: TGTGCCAGCTCACCCACGGACAGGGGGAATTCACCCCTCCACTTT.

This clonotype turned up a few times. J is TRBJ2-3 and V is TRBV27; D remains unclear. The V gene lost 4 bases and the J gene lost 3 bases, with 11 bases spanning the gap. Germline V gene data show CDR1 as MNHEY and CDR2 as SMNVEV (reference sequence). The CDR3 totals 14 residues. The CDR3 sequence is CASSSWAETDTQYF. Here the CDR3 DNA reads TGTGCCAGCAGTTCCTGGGCAGAGACAGATACGCAGTATTTT.

This clonotype was detected ten times or more. The J gene is TRBJ2-5, the V gene TRBV12-3 or TRBV12-4; possibly TRBD2 for D (5 bases). This CDR3 region has 14 residues. Trimming shortened V by 6 bases and J by 1 base, and 12 bases separated the two germline ends. The CDR3 region is CASSAVTSQETQYF. The CDR3 nucleotides read TGTGCCAGCAGCGCCGTTACTAGCCAAGAGACCCAGTACTTC.

The CDR3 protein is CSVHPPGTGTYEQYF. In DNA form, the CDR3 reads TGCAGTGTACACCCTCCCGGGACAGGGACCTACGAGCAGTACTTC. The rearrangement joins TRBV20-1 to TRBJ2-7; 9 bases agree with TRBD1. Trimming at V came to 7 bases and at J to 2 bases, leaving 12 bases not matched to a gene. Germline-derived CDR1 and CDR2 are DFQATT and SNEGSKA (reference sequence). CDR3 length: 15 amino acids.

This clonotype was observed many times. This sequence joins TRBV29-1 and TRBJ1-2; D unclear. This CDR3 region has 11 residues. The germline gives CDR1 SQVTM, CDR2 ANQGSEA. The V end was cut by 6 bases, the J end by 6 bases, with 11 bases between. The CDR3 reads CSVSLGDGYTF. CDR3 DNA: TGCAGCGTCAGCCTTGGGGATGGCTACACCTTC.

This clonotype was found a few times. The chain joins TRBV25-1 to TRBJ2-1, with a possible D match to TRBD1 (6 bases). CDR3 length: 15 amino acids. V lost 2 bases to trimming and J lost 7 bases, with 15 bases between them. Germline CDR1 reads MGHDK; CDR2 reads SYGVNS. The CDR3 coding sequence is TGTGCCAGCAGTGAACAGCCCCAGGGGTGGAATGAGCAGTTCTTC. Translated: CASSEQPQGWNEQFF.

This clonotype was counted only a few times. The chain links TRBV27 to TRBJ2-7, with 7 bases identical to TRBD1. The V and J ends lost 5 bases and 5 bases, in that order; junction bases with no gene match: 15. The germline V gene has CDR1 MNHEY and CDR2 SMNVEV (reference sequence). The CDR3 is 16 amino acids. DNA for the CDR3: TGTGCCAGCAGTGTAAACTTTCCTGGACAGGAGGACGAGCAGTACTTC. Its protein is CASSVNFPGQEDEQYF.

This clonotype was observed a few times. This chain uses TRBV7-9 with TRBJ2-1; 9 bases line up with TRBD2. This CDR3 is built from 15 residues. After removal of 6 bases from V and 7 bases from J, the junction contained 10 bases not matched to a gene. Germline V gene data show CDR1 as SEHNR and CDR2 as FQNEAQ (reference sequence). The chain's CDR3 is CASRTVAGVWNEQFF. Here the CDR3 DNA reads TGTGCCAGCAGAACAGTAGCGGGAGTGTGGAATGAGCAGTTCTTC. Full variable domain (rest looked up from reference TRBV7-9 and TRBJ2-1): DTGVSQNPRHKITKRGQNVTFRCDPISEHNRLYWYRQTLGQGPEFLTYFQNEAQLEKSRLLSDRFSAERPKGSFSTLEIQRTEQGDSAMYLCASRTVAGVWNEQFFGPGTRLTVL.

V is TRBV9 and J is TRBJ2-7; 7 nucleotides agree with TRBD1. CDR1 SGDLS and CDR2 YYNGEE come from the germline V gene. J gave up 2 bases and V 4 bases, and 6 bases lay outside the gene matches. CDR3 length equals 14 residues. The CDR3 nucleotides read TGTGCCAGCAGCAAACGGACAGGTCCCTACGAGCAGTACTTC. Protein sequence: CASSKRTGPYEQYF.

The table lists this clonotype with many counts. V usage is TRBV12-3 or TRBV12-4 and J usage is TRBJ2-7, with D perhaps being TRBD1 or TRBD2 (5 bases each). Trimming removed 5 bases from V and 7 bases from J, with 18 bases in between. The CDR3 totals 14 residues. In nucleotides, the CDR3 is TGTGCCAGCAGTCCCGGGACGGCTCTACGGGAGCAGTACTTC. Protein: CASSPGTALREQYF.

This clonotype was counted a few times. The J gene is TRBJ2-5, the V gene TRBV7-9; D is possibly TRBD2 (5 bases). CDR1 and CDR2 from the germline V gene are SEHNR and FQNEAQ (reference sequence). The V and J ends lost 1 base and 2 bases respectively, with 14 bases between them. CDR3 size: 16 residues. As DNA, the CDR3 is TGTGCCAGCAGCTTAGTGGGAAGTACGGGGCAAGAGACCCAGTACTTC. This translates into CASSLVGSTGQETQYF.

This chain uses TRBV5-1 with TRBJ2-1; D unresolved. CDR1 is SGHRS and CDR2 is YFSETQ in the germline V gene. This CDR3 comprises 13 residues. V was cut by 2 bases and J by 8 bases, with 11 bases left in between. For the CDR3, the DNA is TGCGCCAGCAGCTTCTCTAACCTTGATGAGCAGTTCTTC. It translates to CASSFSNLDEQFF.

The rearrangement uses TRBV12-3 or TRBV12-4 and TRBJ2-1; D may be TRBD2 (6 bases). This CDR3 contains 15 residues. Trimming pared 5 bases from V and 0 bases from J, leaving 11 bases between. The CDR3 loop reads CASSTGLRSYNEQFF. The DNA of the CDR3 is TGTGCCAGCAGTACGGGACTCCGCTCCTACAATGAGCAGTTCTTC.

This chain connects TRBV5-1 to TRBJ1-1; D possibly corresponds to TRBD1 (5 bases). The CDR3 extends over 15 amino acids. Trimming removed 4 bases from V and 3 bases from J, with 16 bases in between. CDR1 and CDR2 from the germline V gene are SGHRS and YFSETQ. CDR3 DNA: TGCGCCAGCAGCCGGGACGGCCGGGCGGACACTGAAGCTTTCTTT. Its translation: CASSRDGRADTEAFF.

About this clonotype itself: Germline is not matched at one junction end, which may reflect a read error. The chain has TRBV7-7 and TRBJ2-5; D remains ambiguous. The CDR3 runs to 14 residues. Germline CDR1 and CDR2: SSHAT and FNYEAQ (reference sequence). In nucleotides, the CDR3 is TGTGCTAGCAGCTTAACCTCGTCCGCAGAGACCCAGTACTTC. Translating it yields CASSLTSSAETQYF.

Here the CDR3 reads CASSLTGALTKTQYF. The CDR3 nucleotides read TGTGCCAGCAGTCTGACAGGGGCGCTTACCAAGACCCAGTACTTC. J is TRBJ2-5 and V is TRBV28; 8 bases line up with TRBD1. V lost 5 bases to trimming and J lost 6 bases; unmatched junction nucleotides: 11. This CDR3 has 15 residues. Germline CDR1 is MDHEN and CDR2 is SYDVKM. The entire variable domain, with the rest obtained from reference TRBV28 and TRBJ2-5, is as follows: DVKVTQSSRYLVKRTGEKVFLECVQDMDHENMFWYRQDPGLGLRLIYFSYDVKMKEKGDIPEGYSVSREKKERFSLILESASTNQTSMYLCASSLTGALTKTQYFGPGTRLLVL.

This clonotype was seen a handful of times. The rearrangement uses TRBV7-3 and TRBJ2-3; D is uncertain. The V end lost 1 base, the J end lost 1 base, and 6 bases lay between the germline ends. Germline assignment: CDR1 SGHTA and CDR2 FQGTGA. This CDR3 contains 14 residues. CDR3 DNA sequence: TGTGCCAGCAGCTTAAACCTGGGCACAGATACGCAGTATTTT. Amino acids: CASSLNLGTDTQYF.

This clonotype was seen more than once but under ten times. The chain joins TRBV6-5 to TRBJ1-3; D remains unclear. Trimming shortened V by 4 bases and J by 5 bases, and 12 bases separated the two germline ends. This CDR3 spans 14 amino acids. CDR1 is MNHEY, CDR2 SVGAGI, per germline. The CDR3 coding sequence is TGTGCCAGCAGTTTGGACCCCTTTAGAAACACCATATATTTT. This sequence encodes CASSLDPFRNTIYF.

This clonotype has only a few counts. At one boundary the junction diverges from the germline segment, which might be a read error. V usage is TRBV29-1 and J usage is TRBJ1-4; D remains unclear. The CDR3 is 11 residues long. Looked up from germline, CDR1 is SQVTM and CDR2 is ANQGSEA. CDR3: CATGPEEKLFF. CDR3 DNA sequence: TGTGCGACGGGCCCGGAGGAAAAACTGTTTTTT.

The chain uses TRBV5-1 and TRBJ1-1; D gene unclear. The CDR3 runs 12 residues. The V gene lost 4 bases and the J gene lost 6 bases, with 10 bases spanning the gap. Germline CDR1 reads SGHRS; CDR2 reads YFSETQ. CDR3 loop: CASSPLLSEAFF. CDR3 sequence (DNA): TGCGCCAGCAGCCCGCTATTATCTGAAGCTTTCTTT. The full variable domain, in which reference TRBV5-1 and TRBJ1-1 provide the parts outside the CDR3, is KAGVTQTPRYLIKTRGQQVTLSCSPISGHRSVSWYQQTPGQGLQFLFEYFSETQRNKGNFPGRFSGRQFSNSRSEMNVSTLELGDSALYLCASSPLLSEAFFGQGTRLTVV.

CDR3 amino acids: CAIRGPSSYEQYF. As DNA, the CDR3 is TGTGCCATCAGGGGACCGAGCTCCTACGAGCAGTACTTC. The chain joins TRBV10-3 to TRBJ2-7; the D call may be TRBD1 or TRBD2 (5 bases each). V was pared by 6 bases and J by 0 bases, with 9 bases between. CDR3 size: 13 residues. Germline V CDR1 and CDR2: ENHRY, SYGVKD.

The chain combines TRBV6-5 with TRBJ2-3; D is possibly TRBD2 (6 bases). V was cut by 1 base and J by 2 bases, with 13 bases left in between. The CDR3 totals 16 residues. Germline values: CDR1 MNHEY, CDR2 SVGAGI. This CDR3 reads CASSYFSGDLTDTQYF. CDR3 bases: TGTGCCAGCAGTTACTTCTCGGGGGACCTCACAGATACGCAGTATTTT.

This chain joins TRBV12-3 or TRBV12-4 and TRBJ2-7, with D tentatively TRBD1 or TRBD2 (6 bases each). Trimming pared 6 bases from V and 4 bases from J, leaving 25 bases between. The CDR3 totals 17 residues. The CDR3 DNA reads as TGTGCCAGCAGCATGGGGGGTGGGGGGCTTCCTCCATACGAGCAGTACTTC. It yields the protein CASSMGGGGLPPYEQYF.

In its sample, this clonotype was seen once. The genes are TRBV6-5 and TRBJ2-2, with 13 bases lining up with TRBD2. Germline CDR1 reads MNHEY; CDR2 reads SVGAGI. The CDR3 extends over 17 amino acids. V gave up 2 bases and J gave up 7 bases; unmatched junction bases: 7. CDR3 sequence reads: CASSYALGLAGNGELFF. The CDR3 nucleotides read TGTGCCAGCAGTTACGCCTTGGGACTAGCGGGAAACGGGGAGCTGTTTTTT.

This clonotype turned up a few times. The chain carries TRBV15 and TRBJ2-1; 7 bases align to TRBD2. Germline V gives CDR1 LNHNV, CDR2 YYDKDF (reference sequence). With 1 base clipped from V and 8 bases from J, the junction kept 8 bases outside the gene matches. The CDR3 extends over 15 amino acids. CDR3 sequence: CATSRVAGVVDEQFF. CDR3 in DNA: TGTGCCACCAGCAGAGTCGCGGGAGTGGTGGATGAGCAGTTCTTC.

This chain uses TRBV29-1 with TRBJ2-1; D gene unclear. This CDR3 has 13 amino acids. Trimming removed 5 bases from V and 2 bases from J, with 10 bases in between. Germline-derived CDR1 and CDR2 are SQVTM and ANQGSEA. The CDR3 DNA follows: TGCAGCGTTCGTCTAGGGCCCTACAATGAGCAGTTCTTC. Protein: CSVRLGPYNEQFF.

V usage is TRBV6-1 and J usage is TRBJ2-2; D is ambiguous. V lost 1 base and J 6 bases, leaving 6 bases between the germline ends. Per germline, CDR1 MNHNS and CDR2 SASEGT. CDR3 size: 13 residues. DNA of the CDR3: TGTGCCAGCAGTGAAGGCACTGCCGGGGAGCTGTTTTTT. This translates into CASSEGTAGELFF.